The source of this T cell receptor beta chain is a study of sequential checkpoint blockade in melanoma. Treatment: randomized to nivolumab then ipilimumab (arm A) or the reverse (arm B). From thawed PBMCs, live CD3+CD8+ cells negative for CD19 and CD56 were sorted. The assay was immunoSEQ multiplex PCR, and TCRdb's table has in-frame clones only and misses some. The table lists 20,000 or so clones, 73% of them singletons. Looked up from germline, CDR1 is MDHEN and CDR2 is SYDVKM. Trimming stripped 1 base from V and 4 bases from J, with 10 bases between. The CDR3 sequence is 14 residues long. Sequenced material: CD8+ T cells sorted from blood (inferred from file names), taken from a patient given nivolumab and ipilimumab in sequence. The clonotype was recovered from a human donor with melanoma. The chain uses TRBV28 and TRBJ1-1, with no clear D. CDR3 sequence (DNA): TGTGCCAGCAGTTTATCGGGGTCGGGCACTGAAGCTTTCTTT. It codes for CASSLSGSGTEAFF.